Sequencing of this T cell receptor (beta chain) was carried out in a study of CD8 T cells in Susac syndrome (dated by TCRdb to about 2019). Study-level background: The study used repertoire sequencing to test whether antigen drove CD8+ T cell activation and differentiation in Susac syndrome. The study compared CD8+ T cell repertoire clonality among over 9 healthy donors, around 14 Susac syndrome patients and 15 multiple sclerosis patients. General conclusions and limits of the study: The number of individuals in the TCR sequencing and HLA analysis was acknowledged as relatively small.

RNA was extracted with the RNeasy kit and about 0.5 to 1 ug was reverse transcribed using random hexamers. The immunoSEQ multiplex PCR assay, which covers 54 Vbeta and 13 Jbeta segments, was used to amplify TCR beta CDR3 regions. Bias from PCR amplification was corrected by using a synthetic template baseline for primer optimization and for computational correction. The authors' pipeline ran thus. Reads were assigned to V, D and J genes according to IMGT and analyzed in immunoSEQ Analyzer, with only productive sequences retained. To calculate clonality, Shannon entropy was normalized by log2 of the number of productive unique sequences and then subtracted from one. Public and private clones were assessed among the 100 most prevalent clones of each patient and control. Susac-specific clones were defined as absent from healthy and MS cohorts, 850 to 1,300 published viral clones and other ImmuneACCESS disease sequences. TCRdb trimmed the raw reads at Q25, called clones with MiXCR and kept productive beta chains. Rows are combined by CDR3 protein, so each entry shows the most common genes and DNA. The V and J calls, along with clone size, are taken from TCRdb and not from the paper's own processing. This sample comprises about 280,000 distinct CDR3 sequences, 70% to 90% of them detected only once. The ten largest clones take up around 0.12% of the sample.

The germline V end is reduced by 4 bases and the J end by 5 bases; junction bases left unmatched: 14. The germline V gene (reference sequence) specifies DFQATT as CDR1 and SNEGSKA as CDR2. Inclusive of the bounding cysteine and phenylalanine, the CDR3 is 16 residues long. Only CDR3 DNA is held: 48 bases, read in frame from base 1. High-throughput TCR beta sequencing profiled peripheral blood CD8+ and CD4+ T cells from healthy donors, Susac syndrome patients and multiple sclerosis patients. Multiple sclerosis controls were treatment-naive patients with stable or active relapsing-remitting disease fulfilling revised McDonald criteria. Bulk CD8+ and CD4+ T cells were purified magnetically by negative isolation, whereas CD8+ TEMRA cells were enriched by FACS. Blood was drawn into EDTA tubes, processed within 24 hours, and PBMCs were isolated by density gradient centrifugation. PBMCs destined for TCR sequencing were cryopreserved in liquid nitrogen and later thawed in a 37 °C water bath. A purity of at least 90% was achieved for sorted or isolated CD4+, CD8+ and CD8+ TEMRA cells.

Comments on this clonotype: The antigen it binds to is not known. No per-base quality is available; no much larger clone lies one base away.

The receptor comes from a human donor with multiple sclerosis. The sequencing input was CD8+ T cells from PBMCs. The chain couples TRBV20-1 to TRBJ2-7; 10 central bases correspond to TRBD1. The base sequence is TGCAGTGCTACCGACCTCCCGACAGGGGGCAGAGACGAGCAGTACTTC. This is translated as CSATDLPTGGRDEQYF.